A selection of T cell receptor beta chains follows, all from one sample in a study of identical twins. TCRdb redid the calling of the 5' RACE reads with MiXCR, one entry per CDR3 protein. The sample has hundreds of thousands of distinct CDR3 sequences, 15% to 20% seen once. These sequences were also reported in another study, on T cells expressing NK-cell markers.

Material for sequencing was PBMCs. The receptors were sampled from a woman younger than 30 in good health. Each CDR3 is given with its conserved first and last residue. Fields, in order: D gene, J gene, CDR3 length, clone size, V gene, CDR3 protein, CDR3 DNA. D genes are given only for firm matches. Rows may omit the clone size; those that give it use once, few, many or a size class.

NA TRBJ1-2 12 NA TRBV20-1 CSANVRQYGYTF TGCAGTGCTAACGTTCGTCAGTATGGCTACACCTTC
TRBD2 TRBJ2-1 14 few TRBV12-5 CASGRLAGYNEQFF TGTGCTAGTGGACGACTAGCGGGGTACAATGAGCAGTTCTTC
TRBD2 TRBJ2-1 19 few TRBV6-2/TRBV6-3 CASSYPREAGAGSYNEQFF TGTGCCAGCAGTTACCCGCGGGAAGCGGGAGCCGGTTCCTACAATGAGCAGTTCTTC
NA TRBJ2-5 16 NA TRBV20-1 CSAQGQSTRFLETQYF TGCAGTGCCCAAGGTCAATCGACTAGATTCTTAGAGACCCAGTACTTC
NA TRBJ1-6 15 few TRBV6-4 CASSDSWGAASPLHF TGTGCCAGCAGTGACTCCTGGGGCGCGGCTTCACCCCTCCACTTT
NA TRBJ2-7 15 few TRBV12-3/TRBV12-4 CASSLGQSLEWEQYF TGTGCCAGCAGTTTAGGTCAGAGTCTCGAGTGGGAGCAGTACTTC
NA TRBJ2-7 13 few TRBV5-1 CASRYTVSYEQYF TGCGCCAGCAGGTATACAGTTAGCTACGAGCAGTACTTC
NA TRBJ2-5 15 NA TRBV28 CASSSPRGKQETQYF TGTGCCAGCAGCTCCCCGCGGGGAAAGCAAGAGACCCAGTACTTC
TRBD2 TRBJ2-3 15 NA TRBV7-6 CASSYEGRDPDTQYF TGTGCCAGCAGCTACGAGGGGAGGGACCCAGATACGCAGTATTTT
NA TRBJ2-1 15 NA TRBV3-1 CASSDTGTAYNEQFF TGTGCCAGCAGCGATACCGGGACCGCCTACAATGAGCAGTTCTTC
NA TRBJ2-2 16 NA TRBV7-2 CASSLGQGGFGGELFF TGTGCCAGCAGCTTAGGACAGGGAGGATTCGGCGGGGAGCTGTTTTTT
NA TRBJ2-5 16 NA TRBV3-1 CASSQVLGNRMETQYF TGTGCCAGCAGCCAAGTACTGGGGAACAGGATGGAGACCCAGTACTTC
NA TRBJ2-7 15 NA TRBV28 CASSGQGIALYEQYF TGTGCCAGCAGCGGCCAGGGGATCGCCCTCTACGAGCAGTACTTC
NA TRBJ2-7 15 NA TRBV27 CASSKKGDGTYEQYF TGTGCCAGCAGTAAGAAAGGGGACGGGACCTACGAGCAGTACTTC
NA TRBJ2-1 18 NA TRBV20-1 CSARDAGKIYPKNNEQFF TGCAGTGCTAGAGATGCAGGGAAGATTTATCCTAAAAACAATGAGCAGTTCTTC
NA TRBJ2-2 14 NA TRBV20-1 CIATRDGNTGELFF TGCATTGCTACCCGGGACGGCAACACCGGGGAGCTGTTTTTT
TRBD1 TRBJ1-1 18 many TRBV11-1 CASSSWGQGQFVNTEAFF TGTGCCAGCAGCTCATGGGGACAGGGACAATTCGTGAACACTGAAGCTTTCTTT
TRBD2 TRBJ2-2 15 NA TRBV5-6 CASKTGGPSTGELFF TGTGCCAGCAAGACGGGAGGGCCCTCGACCGGGGAGCTGTTTTTT
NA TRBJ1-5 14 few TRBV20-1 CSAISTATNQPQHF TGCAGTGCTATATCGACAGCTACGAATCAGCCCCAGCATTTT
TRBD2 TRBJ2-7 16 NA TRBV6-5 CASSYDTGGGSYEQYF TGTGCCAGCAGTTACGATACGGGAGGGGGATCCTACGAGCAGTACTTC
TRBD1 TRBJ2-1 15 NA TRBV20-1 CSATTGTGARNEQFF TGCAGTGCGACAACCGGGACAGGGGCCAGGAATGAGCAGTTCTTC
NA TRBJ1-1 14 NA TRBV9 CASSVAAGSTEAFF TGTGCCAGCAGCGTGGCGGCTGGGAGCACTGAAGCTTTCTTT
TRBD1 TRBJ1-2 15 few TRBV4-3 CASSHGTGGNYGYTF TGCGCCAGCAGCCACGGGACAGGGGGCAACTATGGCTACACCTTC
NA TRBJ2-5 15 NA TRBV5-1 CASSVTGPPGETQYF TGCGCCAGCAGCGTTACGGGACCTCCGGGGGAGACCCAGTACTTC
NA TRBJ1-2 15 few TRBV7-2 CASSPSDGGGYGYTF TGTGCCAGCAGCCCCTCCGACGGGGGTGGATATGGCTACACCTTC
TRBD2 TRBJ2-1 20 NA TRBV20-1 CSARDHQGRWAGEPYNEQFF TGCAGTGCTAGAGATCATCAAGGGCGATGGGCGGGAGAACCCTACAATGAGCAGTTCTTC
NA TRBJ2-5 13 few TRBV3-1 CASTSHRRETQYF TGTGCCAGTACTAGCCACCGCCGAGAGACCCAGTACTTC
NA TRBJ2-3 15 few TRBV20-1 CSARDRSTRTDTQYF TGCAGTGCTAGAGATCGGTCGACCCGCACAGATACGCAGTATTTT
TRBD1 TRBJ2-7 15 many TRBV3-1 CASSLTGTGSYEQYF TGTGCCAGCAGCTTAACCGGGACAGGGTCGTACGAGCAGTACTTC
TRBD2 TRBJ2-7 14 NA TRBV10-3 CAISQAGGDYEQYF TGTGCCATCAGCCAAGCGGGGGGAGACTACGAGCAGTACTTC
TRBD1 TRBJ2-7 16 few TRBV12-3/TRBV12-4 CASSMGDRALSYEQYF TGTGCCAGCAGCATGGGGGACAGGGCACTCTCCTACGAGCAGTACTTC
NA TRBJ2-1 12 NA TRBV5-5 CASSWGETEQFF TGTGCCAGCAGCTGGGGCGAGACGGAGCAGTTCTTC
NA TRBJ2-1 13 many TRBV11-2 CASSLDSLARQFF TGTGCCAGCAGCTTAGATTCGCTAGCAAGGCAGTTCTTC